Sequencing of this T cell receptor beta chain was carried out in a study of shared clonotypes between healthy human individuals. Overall study findings and caveats: The rarefaction results pointed to incomplete sorted-subset sequencing despite large depth.

Profiled with immunoSEQ multiplex PCR; TCRdb holds only in-frame clones, not every one. The sample includes more than 2 million clones, about 95% of them seen just once. J was trimmed by 7 bases and V by 9 bases; bases with no gene match: 3. The CDR3 loop spans 11 amino acids. Per germline, CDR1 ENHRY and CDR2 SYGVKD. In regard to this clone: Antigen unknown.

The chain links TRBV10-3 to TRBJ1-1, with 9 bases fitting TRBD1. Sequencing was performed on naive CD4+ T cells sorted from blood. The subset is: CD45RA+ positively selected. This TCR came from a man between 18 and 29 years old in good health. The CDR3 sequence: CAIGQGYEAFF. CDR3 sequence (DNA): TGTGCCATAGGACAGGGGTATGAAGCTTTCTTT.